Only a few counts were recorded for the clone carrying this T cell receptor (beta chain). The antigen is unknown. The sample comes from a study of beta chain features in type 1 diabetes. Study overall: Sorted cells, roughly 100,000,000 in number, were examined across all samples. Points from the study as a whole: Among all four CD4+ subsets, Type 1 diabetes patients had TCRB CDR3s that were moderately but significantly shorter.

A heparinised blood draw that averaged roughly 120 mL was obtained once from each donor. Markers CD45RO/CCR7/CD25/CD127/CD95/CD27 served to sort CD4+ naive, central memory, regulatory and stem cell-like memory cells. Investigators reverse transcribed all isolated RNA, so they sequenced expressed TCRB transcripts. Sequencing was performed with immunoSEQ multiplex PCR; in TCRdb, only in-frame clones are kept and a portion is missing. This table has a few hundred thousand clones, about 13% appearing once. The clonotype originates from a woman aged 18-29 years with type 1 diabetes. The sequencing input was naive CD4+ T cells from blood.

DNA for the CDR3: TGTGCCAGCAGCTCGGGGGGACAGGGAGGGCAGTTCTTC. Its protein is CASSSGGQGGQFF. The chain recombines TRBV7-3 with TRBJ2-1, with TRBD1 identical over 9 bases. The V gene end was trimmed by 4 bases and the J gene end by 12 bases; junction bases not matched to a gene: 7. In germline, CDR1 is SGHTA, CDR2 FQGTGA. This CDR3 region has 13 residues.